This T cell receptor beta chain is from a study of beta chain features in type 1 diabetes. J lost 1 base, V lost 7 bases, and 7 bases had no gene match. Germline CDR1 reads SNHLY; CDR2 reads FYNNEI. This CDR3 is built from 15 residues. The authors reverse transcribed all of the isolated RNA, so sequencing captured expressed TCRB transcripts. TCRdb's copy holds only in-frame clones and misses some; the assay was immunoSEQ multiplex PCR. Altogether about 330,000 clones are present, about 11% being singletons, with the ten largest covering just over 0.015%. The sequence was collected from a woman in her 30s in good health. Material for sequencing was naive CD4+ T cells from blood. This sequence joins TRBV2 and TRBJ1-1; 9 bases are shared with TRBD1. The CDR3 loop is CASTSQGASNTEAFF. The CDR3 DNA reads TGTGCCAGCACCTCACAGGGGGCTTCGAACACTGAAGCTTTCTTT.